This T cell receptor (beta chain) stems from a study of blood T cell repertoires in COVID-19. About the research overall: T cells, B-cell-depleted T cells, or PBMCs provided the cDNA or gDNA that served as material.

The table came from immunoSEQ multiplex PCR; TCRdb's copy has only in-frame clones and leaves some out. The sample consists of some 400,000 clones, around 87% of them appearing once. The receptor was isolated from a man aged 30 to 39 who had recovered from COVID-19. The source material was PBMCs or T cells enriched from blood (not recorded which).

This CDR3 is CASSPGSKAGELFF. The CDR3 coding sequence is TGTGCCAGCAGTCCAGGGTCGAAGGCCGGGGAGCTGTTTTTT. The chain carries TRBV11-2 and TRBJ2-2; a weak D match, TRBD1 (5 bases). The V gene's germline CDR1 is SGHAT and CDR2 FQNNGV. The CDR3 is made up of 14 amino acids. V was shortened by 6 bases and J by 6 bases, with 14 bases between the two germline ends.